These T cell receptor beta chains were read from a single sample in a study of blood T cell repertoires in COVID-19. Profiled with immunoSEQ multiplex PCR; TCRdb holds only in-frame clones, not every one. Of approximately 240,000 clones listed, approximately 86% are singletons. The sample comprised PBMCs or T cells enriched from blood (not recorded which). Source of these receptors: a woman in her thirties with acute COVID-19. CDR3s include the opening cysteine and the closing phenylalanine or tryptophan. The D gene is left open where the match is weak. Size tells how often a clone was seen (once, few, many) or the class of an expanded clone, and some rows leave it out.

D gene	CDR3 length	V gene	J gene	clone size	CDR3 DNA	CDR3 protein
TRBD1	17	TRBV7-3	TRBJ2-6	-	TGTGCCAGCAGCATCCAGGGACAGGACTCTGGGGCCAACGTCCTGACTTTC	CASSIQGQDSGANVLTF
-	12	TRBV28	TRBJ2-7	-	TGTGCCAGCAGTTCCACAACCTACGAGCAGTACTTC	CASSSTTYEQYF
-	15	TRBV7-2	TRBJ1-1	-	TGTGCCAGCAGCTTAGATATCGGAGAGAACACTGAAGCTTTCTTT	CASSLDIGENTEAFF
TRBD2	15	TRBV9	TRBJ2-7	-	TGTGCCAGCAGCGTCGGACTAGCGGGAAGCTACGAGCAGTACTTC	CASSVGLAGSYEQYF
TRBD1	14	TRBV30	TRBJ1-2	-	TGTGCCTGGAGTGTACGGGCAGGGGGGTATGGCTACACCTTC	CAWSVRAGGYGYTF
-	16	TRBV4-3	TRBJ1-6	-	TGCGCCAGCAGCCAAGACGCAGTCGGGGGGGATTCACCCCTCCACTTT	CASSQDAVGGDSPLHF
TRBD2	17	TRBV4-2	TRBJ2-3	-	TGTGCCAGCAGCCAAGCAGGGACTAGCGGGGGGGGATATACGCAGTATTTT	CASSQAGTSGGGYTQYF
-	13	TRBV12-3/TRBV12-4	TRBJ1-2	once	TGTGCCAGCAGTTTACAGGGTGCTTATGGCTACACCTTC	CASSLQGAYGYTF
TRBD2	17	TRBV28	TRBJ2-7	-	TGTGCCAGCAGTTACCAGCTAGCGGGGGCACGATACTACGAGCAGTACTTC	CASSYQLAGARYYEQYF
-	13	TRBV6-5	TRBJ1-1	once	TGTGCCAGCAGTAACGGGATGAACACTGAAGCTTTCTTT	CASSNGMNTEAFF
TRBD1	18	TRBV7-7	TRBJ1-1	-	TGTGCTAGCACCCCGTGGCAGGGGGTTATGACTATGAACACTGAAGCTTTCTTT	CASTPWQGVMTMNTEAFF
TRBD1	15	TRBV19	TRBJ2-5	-	TGTGCCAGTAGTACGCCGAGGACAGGTCAAGAGACCCAGTACTTC	CASSTPRTGQETQYF
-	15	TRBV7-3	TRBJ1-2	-	TGTGCCAGCAGCCCCGTGGGGGGAGAAGGGTATGGCTACACCTTC	CASSPVGGEGYGYTF
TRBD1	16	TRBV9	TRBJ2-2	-	TGTGCCAGCAGCGTAGGGACAGGGGGACTAAGCGGGGAGCTGTTTTTT	CASSVGTGGLSGELFF
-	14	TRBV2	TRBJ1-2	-	TGTGCCAGCAGCACCGATGTAAGCAACTATGGCTACACCTTC	CASSTDVSNYGYTF
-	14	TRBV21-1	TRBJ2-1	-	TGTGCCAGCACAGACAGCCGCTCCTACAATGAGCAGTTCTTC	CASTDSRSYNEQFF
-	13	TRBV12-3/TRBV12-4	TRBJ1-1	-	TGTGCCAGCAGAGTGGGGGGAAACACTGAAGCTTTCTTT	CASRVGGNTEAFF
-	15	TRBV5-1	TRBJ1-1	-	TGCGCCAGCAGCTTGGCACCCGTGGGGGGCACTGAAGCTTTCTTT	CASSLAPVGGTEAFF
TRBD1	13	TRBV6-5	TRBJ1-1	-	TGTGCCAGCCTTGGGACAGGAGCCCTTGAAGCTTTCTTT	CASLGTGALEAFF
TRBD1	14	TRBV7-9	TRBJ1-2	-	TGTGCCAGCAGCTTAGGGCAGGGGGACTATGGCTACACCTTC	CASSLGQGDYGYTF
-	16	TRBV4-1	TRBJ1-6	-	TGCGCCAGCAGCCAAGATGTCGCAGGGCCAGGTTCACCCCTCCACTTT	CASSQDVAGPGSPLHF
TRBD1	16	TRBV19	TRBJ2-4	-	TGTGCCAGTAGTGTTAAGAACAGGGGGGCCAAAAACATTCAGTACTTC	CASSVKNRGAKNIQYF
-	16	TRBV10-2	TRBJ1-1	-	TGCGCCAGCAGTGAGCGCTCTTGGGGGGGTGGCACTGAAGCTTTCTTT	CASSERSWGGGTEAFF
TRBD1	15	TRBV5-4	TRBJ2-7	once	TGTGCCAGCAGCCCGGGACAGGGGGTATCCTACGAGCAGTACTTC	CASSPGQGVSYEQYF
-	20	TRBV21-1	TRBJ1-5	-	TGTGCCAGCAGCAAAGCGCTTTCGGGGGTAGATCAAACCAGCAATCAGCCCCAGCATTTT	CASSKALSGVDQTSNQPQHF